These T cell receptor beta chains were read from a single sample in a study of cytomegalovirus exposure and HLA in healthy donors. The table came from immunoSEQ multiplex PCR; TCRdb's copy has only in-frame clones and leaves some out. The table has tens of thousands of clones, approximately 80% seen once; the top ten hold over 2.5%. The sequenced sample consisted of PBMCs. These receptors all stem from a female donor in good health and CMV-seronegative. Both conserved end residues are part of each CDR3. The order of the fields is V gene, J gene, D gene, clone size, CDR3 DNA, CDR3 protein. A D gene is named only where the DNA matches it firmly. The size field is filled for only some rows; it gives once, few, many or a size class.

v_gene: TRBV7-9
j_gene: TRBJ2-5
d_gene: .
abundance: medium-sized
CDR3nt: TGTGCCAGCAGCACGACTATCCAAGAGACCCAGTACTTC
CDR3aa: CASSTTIQETQYF

v_gene: TRBV6-5
j_gene: TRBJ2-3
d_gene: .
abundance: .
CDR3nt: TGTGCCAGCAGTTCCGGGATCACAGATACGCAGTATTTT
CDR3aa: CASSSGITDTQYF

v_gene: TRBV7-2
j_gene: TRBJ2-5
d_gene: .
abundance: few
CDR3nt: TGTGCCAGCAGCTTAGGTTTGCTGGAGGCCCAGTACTTC
CDR3aa: CASSLGLLEAQYF

v_gene: TRBV9
j_gene: TRBJ2-3
d_gene: .
abundance: .
CDR3nt: TGTGCCAGCAGCGCCCAGGGGAGTTGGGCCACAGATACGCAGTATTTT
CDR3aa: CASSAQGSWATDTQYF

v_gene: TRBV27
j_gene: TRBJ2-7
d_gene: .
abundance: .
CDR3nt: TGTGCCAGCAGTTTATCGATCAGGGGACCAAGCTACGAGCAGTACTTC
CDR3aa: CASSLSIRGPSYEQYF

v_gene: TRBV11-2
j_gene: TRBJ2-1
d_gene: TRBD1
abundance: few
CDR3nt: TGTGCCAGCAGCTTAAAGCCGGGACAGCCGAACAATGAGCAGTTCTTC
CDR3aa: CASSLKPGQPNNEQFF

v_gene: TRBV5-1
j_gene: TRBJ2-5
d_gene: TRBD2
abundance: .
CDR3nt: TGCGCCAGCAGCCTGGGACTAGCGGGTACTCAAGAGACCCAGTACTTC
CDR3aa: CASSLGLAGTQETQYF

v_gene: TRBV5-3
j_gene: TRBJ1-2
d_gene: .
abundance: .
CDR3nt: TGTGCCAGAAGACAAGAAAAACAGGGTAACTATGGCTACACCTTC
CDR3aa: CARRQEKQGNYGYTF

v_gene: TRBV28
j_gene: TRBJ1-2
d_gene: TRBD1
abundance: .
CDR3nt: TGTGCCAGCAGTTTAAGGGACAGGGATCCCACCTTC
CDR3aa: CASSLRDRDPTF

v_gene: TRBV7-2
j_gene: TRBJ2-5
d_gene: TRBD2
abundance: few
CDR3nt: TGTGCCAGCAGCTTCAGGACTAGCGGGATCGGGGAGACCCAGTACTTC
CDR3aa: CASSFRTSGIGETQYF

v_gene: TRBV7-9
j_gene: TRBJ1-2
d_gene: .
abundance: .
CDR3nt: TGTGCCAGCAGTTTTAACCCAGCTAACTATGGCTACACCTTC
CDR3aa: CASSFNPANYGYTF

v_gene: TRBV7-8
j_gene: TRBJ2-4
d_gene: .
abundance: .
CDR3nt: TGTGCCAGCAGCTTAGGGGGCAGTCCAAACATTCAGTACTTC
CDR3aa: CASSLGGSPNIQYF

v_gene: TRBV7-2
j_gene: TRBJ2-7
d_gene: .
abundance: .
CDR3nt: TGTGCCAGCAGCTTATGGTCCGGGAACGAGCAGTACTTC
CDR3aa: CASSLWSGNEQYF

v_gene: TRBV7-8
j_gene: TRBJ2-1
d_gene: TRBD1
abundance: .
CDR3nt: TGTGCCAGCAGCCCAGGACAGGGGCGAGATGAGCAGTTCTTC
CDR3aa: CASSPGQGRDEQFF

v_gene: TRBV7-9
j_gene: TRBJ2-1
d_gene: .
abundance: .
CDR3nt: TGTGCCAGCAGACCGGACTCTTACAATGAGCAGTTCTTC
CDR3aa: CASRPDSYNEQFF

v_gene: TRBV28
j_gene: TRBJ1-4
d_gene: .
abundance: .
CDR3nt: TGTGCCAGCAGTTTTCCGCCGGGAGCCCCCACGCCCAATGAAAAACTGTTTTTT
CDR3aa: CASSFPPGAPTPNEKLFF

v_gene: TRBV14
j_gene: TRBJ2-5
d_gene: .
abundance: .
CDR3nt: TGTGCCAGCAGCCAAGCTACAGGGCTTCTGGAGACCCAGTACTTC
CDR3aa: CASSQATGLLETQYF

v_gene: TRBV19
j_gene: TRBJ2-7
d_gene: TRBD1
abundance: .
CDR3nt: TGTGCCAGTAGGGGACAGGGGGGATACGAGCAGTACTTC
CDR3aa: CASRGQGGYEQYF

v_gene: TRBV20-1
j_gene: TRBJ2-5
d_gene: .
abundance: .
CDR3nt: TGCAGTGCTTCCCAGATCACTGGGCGGTACTTC
CDR3aa: CSASQITGRYF

v_gene: TRBV4-2
j_gene: TRBJ2-7
d_gene: TRBD2
abundance: .
CDR3nt: TGTGCCAGCAGCCAAGTCCTAGCGGGGGAGTGGGGGCACGAGCAGTACTTC
CDR3aa: CASSQVLAGEWGHEQYF

v_gene: TRBV11-1
j_gene: TRBJ2-7
d_gene: .
abundance: .
CDR3nt: TGTGCCAGCAGCTTTTCCGACGGAGACTACGAGCAGTACTTC
CDR3aa: CASSFSDGDYEQYF

v_gene: TRBV6-6
j_gene: TRBJ1-6
d_gene: TRBD1
abundance: .
CDR3nt: TGTGCCAGCAGTTACCTCACGGGTGGGACAGTGCCCCTCCACTTT
CDR3aa: CASSYLTGGTVPLHF

v_gene: TRBV4-2
j_gene: TRBJ2-1
d_gene: TRBD2
abundance: few
CDR3nt: TGTGCCACAAACGCGGGGGGAATCTACAATGAGCAGTTCTTC
CDR3aa: CATNAGGIYNEQFF

v_gene: TRBV5-5
j_gene: TRBJ1-4
d_gene: .
abundance: .
CDR3nt: TGTGCCAGCAGCTTAATATCAGGTGAAAAACTGTTTTTT
CDR3aa: CASSLISGEKLFF

v_gene: TRBV5-6
j_gene: TRBJ2-3
d_gene: TRBD1
abundance: .
CDR3nt: TGTGCCAGCAGCGGGACGGGACAGGCATTCACAGATACGCAGTATTTT
CDR3aa: CASSGTGQAFTDTQYF

v_gene: TRBV7-2
j_gene: TRBJ2-2
d_gene: .
abundance: few
CDR3nt: TGTGCCAGCAGCTTCGGGGTAGTCGGGGAGCTGTTTTTT
CDR3aa: CASSFGVVGELFF

v_gene: TRBV6-1
j_gene: TRBJ1-5
d_gene: .
abundance: .
CDR3nt: TGTGCCAGCAGTGAAGAGCCCTATCAGCCCCAGCATTTT
CDR3aa: CASSEEPYQPQHF

v_gene: TRBV28
j_gene: TRBJ1-1
d_gene: .
abundance: .
CDR3nt: TGTGCCAGCAGTTCCGTTGGAGGGACTGAAGCTTTCTTT
CDR3aa: CASSSVGGTEAFF

v_gene: TRBV4-1
j_gene: TRBJ2-5
d_gene: TRBD2
abundance: .
CDR3nt: TGCGCCAGCAGCCAAGATCCGAGACTAGCGGGAGGGCCCGTGGAGACCCAGTACTTC
CDR3aa: CASSQDPRLAGGPVETQYF

v_gene: TRBV27
j_gene: TRBJ2-3
d_gene: TRBD2
abundance: few
CDR3nt: TGTGCCAGCAGGCGGGGGGGTTCACCAGATACGCAGTATTTT
CDR3aa: CASRRGGSPDTQYF

v_gene: TRBV11-2
j_gene: TRBJ2-7
d_gene: .
abundance: .
CDR3nt: TGTGCCAGCAGCCCCTGGGGGGGGGCCGACGAGCAGTACTTC
CDR3aa: CASSPWGGADEQYF

v_gene: TRBV6-1
j_gene: TRBJ2-1
d_gene: TRBD1
abundance: .
CDR3nt: TGTGCCAGCAGTCCCACCAGGGGGTCCTACAATGAGCAGTTCTTC
CDR3aa: CASSPTRGSYNEQFF

v_gene: TRBV4-3
j_gene: TRBJ2-5
d_gene: .
abundance: few
CDR3nt: TGCGCCAGCAGCCAGGGGCGTCAAGAGACCCAGTACTTC
CDR3aa: CASSQGRQETQYF

v_gene: TRBV5-1
j_gene: TRBJ2-7
d_gene: TRBD2
abundance: .
CDR3nt: TGCGCCAGCAGCTTGGCCAAGGCTAGCGGCTCCTACGAGCAGTACTTC
CDR3aa: CASSLAKASGSYEQYF

v_gene: TRBV13
j_gene: TRBJ1-2
d_gene: TRBD1
abundance: .
CDR3nt: TGTGCCAGCAGCCCCGGACAGGGGGGGTCGGCTCGCTACACCTTC
CDR3aa: CASSPGQGGSARYTF

v_gene: TRBV11-2
j_gene: TRBJ2-7
d_gene: .
abundance: .
CDR3nt: TGTGCCAGCAGCTTAGGTGGGTTCGGGACTGCAAACGAGCAGTACTTC
CDR3aa: CASSLGGFGTANEQYF

v_gene: TRBV5-4
j_gene: TRBJ2-2
d_gene: .
abundance: few
CDR3nt: TGTGCCAGCGGGGCGGTACCCACCGGGGAGCTGTTTTTT
CDR3aa: CASGAVPTGELFF

v_gene: TRBV14
j_gene: TRBJ2-5
d_gene: .
abundance: .
CDR3nt: TGTGCCAGCAGCGGAGTCGGAGAGACCCAGTACTTC
CDR3aa: CASSGVGETQYF

v_gene: TRBV4-1
j_gene: TRBJ2-7
d_gene: .
abundance: once
CDR3nt: TGCGCCAGCAGCCAAGATGGGGGGTTCGTGGCAACCCCCTACGAGCAGTACTTC
CDR3aa: CASSQDGGFVATPYEQYF

v_gene: TRBV6-5
j_gene: TRBJ1-1
d_gene: .
abundance: few
CDR3nt: TGTGCCAGCAGTTACTCGGTTGGAACAGGCAGCACTGAAGCTTTCTTT
CDR3aa: CASSYSVGTGSTEAFF

v_gene: TRBV5-1
j_gene: TRBJ1-1
d_gene: .
abundance: .
CDR3nt: TGCGCCAGCAGCTTGCCCACTATTCCCCCTGAAGCTTTCTTT
CDR3aa: CASSLPTIPPEAFF

v_gene: TRBV29-1
j_gene: TRBJ2-3
d_gene: .
abundance: .
CDR3nt: TGCAGCGTTGAATTTCCTTACGGGGGGCCTAGCACAGATACGCAGTATTTT
CDR3aa: CSVEFPYGGPSTDTQYF

v_gene: TRBV29-1
j_gene: TRBJ1-1
d_gene: .
abundance: few
CDR3nt: TGCAGCGGGAGGACAGTGTCTACTGAAGCTTTCTTT
CDR3aa: CSGRTVSTEAFF

v_gene: TRBV18
j_gene: TRBJ1-5
d_gene: .
abundance: .
CDR3nt: TGTGCCAGCTCACCAGGGGGGGGGCAGCCCCAGCATTTT
CDR3aa: CASSPGGGQPQHF

v_gene: TRBV9
j_gene: TRBJ2-2
d_gene: TRBD2
abundance: .
CDR3nt: TGTGCCAGCAGCCTTATGGGGGGGAGGGAGCTGTTTTTT
CDR3aa: CASSLMGGRELFF

v_gene: TRBV28
j_gene: TRBJ2-3
d_gene: .
abundance: few
CDR3nt: TGTGCCAGCTACGAGGGGACTAGCACAGATACGCAGTATTTT
CDR3aa: CASYEGTSTDTQYF

v_gene: TRBV19
j_gene: TRBJ1-1
d_gene: TRBD1
abundance: .
CDR3nt: TGTGCCAGTAGTGTCCGACCGGGACAGGGTTTATTCACATTTGAAGCTTTCTTT
CDR3aa: CASSVRPGQGLFTFEAFF

v_gene: TRBV19
j_gene: TRBJ1-2
d_gene: .
abundance: .
CDR3nt: TGTGCCAGTAGACCCGAGCAGGGGTTTAGGCTTGGCTACACCTTC
CDR3aa: CASRPEQGFRLGYTF

v_gene: TRBV30
j_gene: TRBJ2-7
d_gene: .
abundance: .
CDR3nt: TGTGCCTGGAGTGTACTGGCAACACCCGGGGAGCAGTACTTC
CDR3aa: CAWSVLATPGEQYF

v_gene: TRBV6-5
j_gene: TRBJ1-1
d_gene: .
abundance: .
CDR3nt: TGTGCCAGCAGCACGCTCGCCGCGTTAAACACTGAAGCTTTCTTT
CDR3aa: CASSTLAALNTEAFF

v_gene: TRBV13
j_gene: TRBJ2-7
d_gene: TRBD2
abundance: few
CDR3nt: TGTGCCAGCAGCTCCAGTAGCGGGAGGGAACTCTCCTACGAGCAGTACTTC
CDR3aa: CASSSSSGRELSYEQYF

v_gene: TRBV19
j_gene: TRBJ2-2
d_gene: .
abundance: .
CDR3nt: TGTGCCAGTACGCCTACAGGACCGAACACCGGGGAGCTGTTTTTT
CDR3aa: CASTPTGPNTGELFF